The 20 T cell receptor beta chains in this list originate from one sample, sequenced in a study of T-cell memory formation after mild COVID-19. TCRdb redid the calling of the 5' RACE reads with MiXCR, one entry per CDR3 protein. The sample holds 350,000 to 500,000 distinct CDR3 sequences, 15% to 20% seen once. The specimen was PBMCs or a T cell subset sorted from them (not recorded which). Receptors were obtained from a man younger than 35 who had mild COVID-19 (a few samples of this study predate the infection). Cell type and time point are not known.

This clonotype was observed a handful of times. The chain is built from TRBV5-4 and TRBJ2-2; 9 bases map to TRBD1. The CDR3 loop spans 17 amino acids. Trimming at V came to 3 bases and at J to 8 bases, leaving 14 bases not matched to a gene. The germline V gene encodes CDR1 SGHNT and CDR2 YYREEE (reference sequence). The DNA of the CDR3 is TGTGCCAGCAGCTCGGACAGGGGCAATGTTATCCGGGGGGAGCTGTTTTTT. Residues: CASSSDRGNVIRGELFF.

This clonotype was recorded a few times. This sequence joins TRBV5-1 and TRBJ2-5, with D tentatively TRBD1 (5 bases). Germline CDR1 and CDR2: SGHRS and YFSETQ. V gave up 3 bases and J gave up 4 bases, with 16 bases separating them. The CDR3 extends over 15 amino acids. The CDR3 sequence is CASSWWTPGSETQYF. The CDR3 bases are TGCGCCAGCAGCTGGTGGACACCCGGTTCAGAGACCCAGTACTTC.

This clonotype was picked up a small number of times. V gene TRBV7-9 combines with J gene TRBJ2-3; D is perhaps TRBD2 (6 bases). Germline V gene lookup returns CDR1 SEHNR and CDR2 FQNEAQ (reference sequence). V lost 5 bases to trimming and J lost 2 bases, with 17 bases between them. The CDR3 is made up of 16 amino acids. The CDR3 sequence is CASSPLGGSATDTQYF. The CDR3 DNA follows: TGTGCCAGCAGCCCCCTTGGGGGGAGTGCCACAGATACGCAGTATTTT.

This chain links TRBV12-3 or TRBV12-4 with TRBJ2-7; D not resolved. Trimming took off 1 base at V and 6 bases at J, with 16 bases between the two ends. The CDR3 sequence is 15 residues long. Written as DNA, the CDR3 is TGTGCCAGCAGTTTAGAAACAGCCAGAGTAGGCGAGCAGTACTTC. It is translated as CASSLETARVGEQYF.

A few counts support this clonotype. The chain has TRBV20-1 and TRBJ2-1; the match to TRBD1 covers 10 bases. V trimming: 3 bases; J trimming: 7 bases; junction bases outside the gene matches: 6. Germline CDR1 is DFQATT and CDR2 is SNEGSKA (reference sequence). The CDR3 spans 14 residues. CDR3: CSARSGQGSNEQFF. The CDR3 nucleotides are TGCAGTGCTAGGTCGGGACAGGGGTCGAATGAGCAGTTCTTC.

For the CDR3, the DNA is TGTGCCACCAGTGACCGACAGGGTATCTCGACCACCGGGGAGCTGTTTTTT. This sequence encodes CATSDRQGISTTGELFF. V gene TRBV24-1 combines with J gene TRBJ2-2; 7 positions agree with TRBD1. The CDR3 is 17 amino acids. Germline lookup yields CDR1 KGHDR and CDR2 SFDVKD. Trimming cost V 4 bases and J 4 bases; bases outside gene matches: 11.

V and J are TRBV7-9 and TRBJ1-1; TRBD1 is a possible D gene (5 bases). Germline V gene data show CDR1 as SEHNR and CDR2 as FQNEAQ (reference sequence). Deletions cut 6 bases from V and 1 base from J, with 9 bases between. The CDR3 sequence is 13 residues long. CDR3: CASRNTGNTEAFF. CDR3 nucleotides: TGTGCCAGCAGGAATACAGGGAACACTGAAGCTTTCTTT. Based on the CDR3 plus reference TRBV7-9 and TRBJ1-1, the full variable domain is DTGVSQNPRHKITKRGQNVTFRCDPISEHNRLYWYRQTLGQGPEFLTYFQNEAQLEKSRLLSDRFSAERPKGSFSTLEIQRTEQGDSAMYLCASRNTGNTEAFFGQGTRLTVV.

This clonotype appeared a few times. The chain joins TRBV7-9 to TRBJ1-1; perhaps TRBD1 as D (5 bases). V lost 4 bases and J 13 bases, leaving 16 bases between the germline ends. Looked up from germline, CDR1 is SEHNR and CDR2 is FQNEAQ (reference sequence). There are 12 residues in the CDR3. CDR3 residues: CASSSNRNGGFF. The CDR3 nucleotides read TGTGCCAGCAGCTCTAACAGGAACGGAGGTTTCTTT.

Only a few counts were recorded for this clonotype. The junction does not match germline at one end; this may be a read error. J is TRBJ2-1 and V is TRBV7-7; no definite D call. The CDR3 has 15 amino acids. Per germline, CDR1 SSHAT and CDR2 FNYEAQ (reference sequence). The CDR3 spells CASSQSYTDHNEQFF. CDR3 nucleotides: TGTGCTAGCAGCCAAAGCTACACAGACCACAATGAGCAGTTCTTC.

In its sample, this clonotype was seen a few times. This chain uses TRBV1 with TRBJ1-6. TRBV1 is noted as a pseudogene. This CDR3 region has 13 residues. The CDR3 sequence is CTSSQESPSPLHF. CDR3 sequence (DNA): TGCACCAGCAGCCAAGAGTCGCCATCACCCCTCCACTTT.

The V call is TRBV27, the J call TRBJ1-5; 7 positions match TRBD1. The CDR3 runs to 14 residues. Looked up from germline, CDR1 is MNHEY and CDR2 is SMNVEV (reference sequence). Losses at the gene ends were 5 bases for V and 5 bases for J; bases not matched to a gene: 6. CDR3 region: CASSGDSRYQPQHF. The DNA for the CDR3 is TGTGCCAGCAGTGGGGACAGTCGCTATCAGCCCCAGCATTTT.

This clonotype was recorded a few times. In DNA, the CDR3 is TGCAGTGCTAGGGCAGTCGAAAGCACAGATACGCAGTATTTT. It specifies CSARAVESTDTQYF. The rearrangement links TRBV20-1 to TRBJ2-3; D ambiguous. The CDR3 totals 14 residues. The germline V gene encodes CDR1 DFQATT and CDR2 SNEGSKA (reference sequence). Deletions cut 3 bases from V and 0 bases from J, with 10 bases between.

This clonotype occurred a few times. The genes are TRBV5-1 and TRBJ1-3, with D maybe TRBD1 (5 bases). The CDR3 length is 13 residues. Trimming took off 5 bases at V and 0 bases at J, with 6 bases between the two ends. Germline V gives CDR1 SGHRS, CDR2 YFSETQ. The CDR3 DNA sequence: TGCGCCAGCAGAGGGACCTCTGGAAACACCATATATTTT. It yields the protein CASRGTSGNTIYF.

The chain joins TRBV6-5 to TRBJ2-5, with 10 nucleotides matching TRBD1. This CDR3 contains 15 residues. The V segment lost 6 bases and the J segment 4 bases; nucleotides outside the gene matches: 8. Germline CDR1 MNHEY, CDR2 SVGAGI. For the CDR3, the DNA is TGTGCCAGCAGCCGACCGGGACAGGGGACAGAGACCCAGTACTTC. Residues: CASSRPGQGTETQYF.

The V gene is TRBV12-3 or TRBV12-4, the J gene TRBJ2-3; the D gene is possibly TRBD2 (5 bases). The CDR3 is 13 amino acids. V lost 3 bases, J lost 2 bases, and 6 bases lay in between. CDR3 region: CASSFRDTDTQYF. Written as DNA, the CDR3 is TGTGCCAGCAGTTTCCGGGACACAGATACGCAGTATTTT.

Comments on this clonotype: It is likely a read error, because the conserved phenylalanine at the end of the CDR3 is missing. The CDR3 sequence: CASSLGGSSGQETQYL. The CDR3 bases are TGCGCCAGCAGCTTGGGAGGTAGTAGCGGACAAGAGACCCAGTACTTA. This chain connects TRBV5-1 to TRBJ2-5; D is perhaps TRBD2 (6 bases). Germline CDR1 is SGHRS and CDR2 is YFSETQ. Trimming pared 0 bases from V and 2 bases from J, leaving 14 bases between. The CDR3 length is 16 residues.

This clonotype was observed a handful of times. CDR3 region: CASSWYTLRADTQYF. Here the CDR3 DNA reads TGTGCCAGCAGTTGGTATACCCTCAGGGCAGATACGCAGTATTTT. V and J are TRBV12-3 or TRBV12-4 and TRBJ2-3, with D maybe TRBD1 (5 bases). This CDR3 has 15 amino acids. The V and J ends lost 4 bases and 4 bases respectively, with 15 bases between them.

The V and J genes are TRBV7-7 and TRBJ2-2; a possible D gene is TRBD1 (6 bases). This CDR3 is built from 14 residues. Trimming left V 1 base short and J 8 bases short, with 11 bases between. Germline CDR1 is SSHAT and CDR2 is FNYEAQ (reference sequence). CDR3 protein: CASSLDLGAGELFF. The DNA for the CDR3 is TGTGCCAGCAGCTTAGACCTGGGGGCTGGGGAGCTGTTTTTT.

This clonotype has a handful of counts. J is TRBJ2-5 and V is TRBV18; D is possibly TRBD1 or TRBD2 (5 bases each). Trimming left V 3 bases short and J 7 bases short, with 12 bases between. CDR3 length: 13 amino acids. The germline CDR1 and CDR2 sequences are KGHSH and LQKENI. The CDR3 reads CASSPPRGGTQYF. The CDR3 DNA sequence: TGTGCCAGCTCACCCCCTCGTGGGGGGACCCAGTACTTC.

This clonotype has more than one count but fewer than ten. The chain is built from TRBV7-2 and TRBJ2-3; 9 positions agree with TRBD2. The CDR3 extends over 17 amino acids. CDR1 and CDR2 from the germline V gene are SGHTA and FQGNSA. V shed 2 bases and J 5 bases; nucleotides not matched to a gene: 11. CDR3 residues: CASSLSIAGAGVDTQYF. CDR3 nucleotide sequence: TGTGCCAGCAGCTTAAGTATAGCGGGGGCCGGGGTAGATACGCAGTATTTT.